One and the same sample provided the 3 T cell receptor beta chains below, sequenced in a study of TIL therapy for anti-PD-1-resistant metastatic lung cancer. This was the immunoSEQ v3 assay. Generated by immunoSEQ multiplex PCR, the TCRdb table keeps only in-frame clones and is missing some. The sample contains approximately 87,000 clones, approximately 65% of which appear only once. Described time point: pre-treatment sample, taken before nivolumab and TIL therapy. Pleural nodules or supraclavicular lymph nodes made up most of the excised metastases sampled. The material sequenced was tumor tissue, taken at baseline. The receptors derive from a person between 25 and 79 years old with non-small cell lung cancer.

V is TRBV29-1 and J is TRBJ2-7, with a tentative D call TRBD1 (5 bases). V lost 4 bases and J 3 bases, leaving 10 bases between the germline ends. Germline V gene data show CDR1 as SQVTM and CDR2 as ANQGSEA. The CDR3 sequence is 12 residues long. CDR3: CSVAVGLYEQYF. The CDR3 DNA reads TGCAGCGTTGCTGTGGGGCTCTACGAGCAGTACTTC.

The CDR3 here is CASSGGGATGELFF. For the CDR3, the DNA is TGTGCCAGCAGCGGCGGGGGGGCCACCGGGGAGCTGTTTTTT. This chain joins TRBV9 and TRBJ2-2, with TRBD2 matching 9 bases. This CDR3 is built from 14 residues. V lost 3 bases and J lost 4; bases outside the gene matches: 1. Germline V gene sequence: CDR1 SGDLS, CDR2 YYNGEE.

The chain recombines TRBV7-8 with TRBJ2-5; D call uncertain. The CDR3 covers 13 residues. The V end was cut by 3 bases, the J end by 4 bases, with 9 bases between. Germline V gives CDR1 SGHVS, CDR2 FQNEAQ. The CDR3 loop reads CASSFAQRETQYF. CDR3 nucleotides: TGTGCCAGCAGCTTCGCACAGCGAGAGACCCAGTACTTC.